A single sample is the source of the 15 T cell receptor beta chains below, sequenced in a study of beta chain features in type 1 diabetes. Study-wide points: Shortening that was moderate but significant affected the TCRB CDR3s of Type 1 diabetes patients in all four CD4+ subsets.

These receptors' targets are unknown. Expressed TCRB transcripts were sequenced, since all the RNA that had been isolated was reverse transcribed. The table came from immunoSEQ multiplex PCR; TCRdb's copy has only in-frame clones and leaves some out. Among roughly 250,000 clones listed, about 20% were seen once. Sequencing used naive CD4+ T cells from blood. The receptors originated from a woman aged 40 to 50 with type 1 diabetes.

The rearrangement joins TRBV4-2 to TRBJ2-7; D is possibly TRBD1 (5 bases). Trimming left V 6 bases short and J 0 bases short, with 15 bases between. CDR1 and CDR2 (germline): LGHNA, YNFKEQ. This CDR3 is built from 15 residues. The CDR3 loop reads CASRGGGRASYEQYF. The CDR3 DNA follows: TGTGCCAGCAGAGGTGGCGGCAGGGCCTCCTACGAGCAGTACTTC.

The chain carries TRBV4-3 and TRBJ1-2; D is undetermined. This CDR3 contains 15 residues. CDR1 and CDR2 (germline): LGHNA, YSLEER. V was shortened by 4 bases and J by 8 bases, with 20 bases between the two germline ends. Here the CDR3 reads CASSPRLRGGEGYTF. The CDR3 coding sequence is TGCGCCAGCAGCCCCCGCCTACGGGGAGGAGAAGGCTACACCTTC.

CDR3 DNA: TGTGCCAGCAGCCCCTTTAGCTCCTACGAGCAGTACTTC. Its translation is CASSPFSSYEQYF. The chain recombines TRBV7-2 with TRBJ2-7; no clear D gene. CDR1 is SGHTA and CDR2 is FQGNSA in the germline V gene. The CDR3 is 13 amino acids. Trimming pared 5 bases from V and 0 bases from J, leaving 8 bases between. Variable domain in full (rest from reference TRBV7-2 and TRBJ2-7): GAGVSQSPSNKVTEKGKDVELRCDPISGHTALYWYRQSLGQGLEFLIYFQGNSAPDKSGLPSDRFSAERTGGSVSTLTIQRTQQEDSAVYLCASSPFSSYEQYFGPGTRLTVT.

The V gene is TRBV15, the J gene TRBJ1-5, with 9 bases aligning to TRBD1. The J segment lost 4 bases and the V segment lost 1 base, leaving 11 bases of the junction unmatched. The germline gives CDR1 LNHNV, CDR2 YYDKDF (reference sequence). The CDR3 consists of 18 residues. The CDR3 protein is CATSRGFGTGYTNQPQHF. The DNA of the CDR3 is TGTGCCACCAGCAGAGGGTTCGGGACAGGGTATACAAATCAGCCCCAGCATTTT.

A few counts support this clone. The V and J genes are TRBV18 and TRBJ2-7; D is uncertain. The CDR3 loop spans 15 amino acids. Germline values: CDR1 KGHSH, CDR2 LQKENI. Between the trimmed V and J ends, which lost 1 base and 3 bases, there was a span of 13 bases. CDR3 nucleotide sequence: TGTGCCAGCTCACCACGTGAACTTGCACTCTACGAGCAGTACTTC. Protein product: CASSPRELALYEQYF.

This chain uses TRBV5-6 with TRBJ2-4; 7 nucleotides align to TRBD2. Germline CDR1 reads SGHDT; CDR2 reads YYEEEE. This CDR3 is built from 17 residues. V shed 0 bases and J 4 bases; nucleotides not matched to a gene: 10. The CDR3 DNA sequence: TGTGCCAGCAGCTTGGAACGGGGTAGCGGGTATAAAAACATTCAGTACTTC. Residues: CASSLERGSGYKNIQYF.

This clone has just a few counts. CDR3 sequence (DNA): TGTGCCAGCAGTGAAGAAGACTTCTGGGGCTACACCTTC. It codes for CASSEEDFWGYTF. J is TRBJ1-2 and V is TRBV28, with D uncertain. CDR3 length equals 13 residues. V was trimmed by 5 bases and J by 8 bases, leaving 15 bases between them. The V gene's germline CDR1 is MDHEN and CDR2 SYDVKM.

The table lists this clone with a few counts. This rearrangement joins TRBV9 to TRBJ1-6; D ambiguous. Germline V gene data show CDR1 as SGDLS and CDR2 as YYNGEE. V lost 5 bases, J lost 5 bases, and 14 bases lay in between. The CDR3 is made up of 15 amino acids. The CDR3 DNA is TGTGCCAGCAGTACCGGGATGGAAAATAATTCACCCCTCCACTTT. This codes for CASSTGMENNSPLHF.

This chain joins TRBV5-1 and TRBJ2-2; D gene ambiguous. Trimming cost V 0 bases and J 7 bases, with 13 bases left between them. Germline CDR1 and CDR2: SGHRS and YFSETQ. This CDR3 has 15 amino acids. The CDR3 DNA is TGCGCCAGCAGCTTGGCCTCTACGGGTTACGGGGAGCTGTTTTTT. Translation gives CASSLASTGYGELFF. The full variable domain, completed using reference TRBV5-1 and TRBJ2-2, is KAGVTQTPRYLIKTRGQQVTLSCSPISGHRSVSWYQQTPGQGLQFLFEYFSETQRNKGNFPGRFSGRQFSNSRSEMNVSTLELGDSALYLCASSLASTGYGELFFGEGSRLTVL.

The chain links TRBV5-4 to TRBJ1-1; D ambiguous. CDR3 length: 13 residues. CDR1 SGHNT and CDR2 YYREEE come from the germline V gene (reference sequence). V gave up 5 bases and J gave up 0 bases, with 8 bases separating them. CDR3 DNA: TGTGCCAGCAGTCAGATCATGAACACTGAAGCTTTCTTT. It encodes CASSQIMNTEAFF.

This clone was detected only a few times. The genes are TRBV29-1 and TRBJ1-1, with D hard to call. This CDR3 is 12 amino acids long. Germline V gene sequence: CDR1 SQVTM, CDR2 ANQGSEA. Trimming left V 7 bases short and J 7 bases short, with 16 bases between. The CDR3 sequence: CSGSLGGGEAFF. The CDR3 nucleotides read TGCAGCGGAAGCCTGGGTGGCGGTGAAGCTTTCTTT.

V usage is TRBV19 and J usage is TRBJ2-2; 7 bases are a match to TRBD1. The V segment lost 1 base and the J segment 0 bases; nucleotides outside the gene matches: 8. Germline CDR1 reads LNHDA; CDR2 reads SQIVND (reference sequence). This CDR3 has 18 amino acids. CDR3 sequence: CASSIGPLTGPNTGELFF. As DNA, the CDR3 is TGTGCCAGTAGTATAGGTCCCTTGACAGGGCCGAACACCGGGGAGCTGTTTTTT.

The sample holds a few counts of this clone. The V call is TRBV9, the J call TRBJ1-2, with a possible D match to TRBD1 (6 bases). Trimming pared 0 bases from V and 8 bases from J, leaving 17 bases between. Looked up from germline, CDR1 is SGDLS and CDR2 is YYNGEE. The CDR3 has 15 amino acids. CDR3 sequence (DNA): TGTGCCAGCAGCGTAGTGGCAGGGACAACATACGGCTACACCTTC. It translates to CASSVVAGTTYGYTF.

The chain is built from TRBV7-9 and TRBJ2-7; 8 bases align to TRBD1. Germline V gene lookup returns CDR1 SEHNR and CDR2 FQNEAQ (reference sequence). The ends lost 3 bases at V and 6 bases at J; junction bases unmatched: 10. The CDR3 spans 15 residues. The CDR3 DNA reads as TGTGCCAGCAGCTTTCAGGGGGCGTCAATAGGCGAGCAGTACTTC. It specifies CASSFQGASIGEQYF.

This rearrangement joins TRBV25-1 to TRBJ1-4; D is perhaps TRBD1 (5 bases). This CDR3 is built from 13 residues. Germline V gene lookup returns CDR1 MGHDK and CDR2 SYGVNS. Trimming removed 5 bases at V and 10 bases at J, with 14 bases between. The CDR3 region has the DNA TGTGCCAGCAGTAACCCCGGGGGTGGAAAACTGTTTTTT. It yields the protein CASSNPGGGKLFF.